In this sample, the clone carrying this TCR beta chain turned up once. The CDR3 spans 15 residues. The V end was cut by 0 bases, the J end by 10 bases, with 13 bases between. CDR1 and CDR2 from the germline V gene are LGHNA and YSLEER. This sample was included in a study of response to subunit inactivated influenza vaccine. TCRdb re-analysed the RT-PCR reads in MiXCR, keeping a single row per CDR3 protein. The repertoire holds about 700,000 distinct CDR3 sequences, with around 14% as singletons. Sequences were derived from PBMCs from blood, sampled 14 to 15 days before vaccination. The sequence came from a man in his fifties or sixties who received an inactivated influenza vaccine. V gene TRBV4-3 combines with J gene TRBJ1-6, with no clear D. The CDR3 nucleotides are TGCGCCAGCAGCCAAGAGGGAGAAGGCTGGTCACCCCTCCACTTT. It encodes CASSQEGEGWSPLHF.